This T cell receptor beta chain was retrieved from a study of T-cell memory formation after mild COVID-19. For the study at large: There were largely donor-specific TCR clusters. Study-level findings and limits: Pre-infection memory contained some responding clones, which suggested that cross-reactive memory had joined.

The CDR3 consists of 18 residues. From germline, CDR1 is SGHAT and CDR2 FQNNGV. Trimming left V 3 bases short and J 0 bases short, with 15 bases between. This clonotype was observed a handful of times. As yet, its antigen is unknown. TCR alpha and TCR beta cDNA libraries carrying sample barcodes and UMIs came from 5'RACE with constant-segment primers. From the 5' RACE reads, TCRdb called clonotypes with MiXCR, one entry per CDR3 protein. The sample contains 100,000 to 130,000 distinct CDR3 sequences, 18% of which appear only once. Sequenced sample: PBMCs or a T cell subset sorted from them (not recorded which). The chain employs TRBV11-2 and TRBJ2-6; D is perhaps TRBD2 (5 bases). The TCR originated in a man between 18 and 29 years old who had mild COVID-19 (a few samples of this study predate the infection). Cell type and time point are not known. In DNA, the CDR3 is TGTGCCAGCAGCTTGAGAGGACTTCTTCCCTCTGGGGCCAACGTCCTGACTTTC. Amino acid sequence: CASSLRGLLPSGANVLTF. Complete variable domain (other parts from reference TRBV11-2 and TRBJ2-6): EAGVAQSPRYKIIEKRQSVAFWCNPISGHATLYWYQQILGQGPKLLIQFQNNGVVDDSQLPKDRFSAERLKGVDSTLKIQPAKLEDSAVYLCASSLRGLLPSGANVLTFGAGSRLTVL.